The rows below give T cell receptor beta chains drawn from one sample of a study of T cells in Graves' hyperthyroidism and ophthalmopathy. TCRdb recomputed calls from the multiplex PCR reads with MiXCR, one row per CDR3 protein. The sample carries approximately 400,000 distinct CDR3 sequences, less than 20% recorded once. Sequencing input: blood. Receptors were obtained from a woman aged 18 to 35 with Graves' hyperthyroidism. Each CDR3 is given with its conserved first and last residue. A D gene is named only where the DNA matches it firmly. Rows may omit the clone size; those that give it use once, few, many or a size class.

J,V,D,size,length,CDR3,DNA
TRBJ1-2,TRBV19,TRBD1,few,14,CASSPQGAQRGYTF,TGTGCCAGTAGTCCTCAGGGGGCCCAGCGGGGCTACACCTTC
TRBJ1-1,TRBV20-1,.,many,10,CSALNTEAFF,TGCAGTGCTCTGAACACTGAAGCTTTCTTT
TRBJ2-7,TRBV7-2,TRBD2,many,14,CASSASGVSYEQYF,TGTGCCAGCAGCGCGAGCGGGGTCTCCTACGAGCAGTACTTC
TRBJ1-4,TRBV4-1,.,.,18,CASSHPSSGLSTNEKLFF,TGCGCCAGCAGCCATCCTTCTTCCGGGCTATCAACTAATGAAAAACTGTTTTTT
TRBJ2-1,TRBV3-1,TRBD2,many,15,CASSQRAGAGGEQFF,TGTGCCAGCAGCCAGCGAGCGGGGGCCGGGGGTGAGCAGTTCTTC
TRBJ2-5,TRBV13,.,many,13,CASSLTPRETQYF,TGTGCCAGCAGCTTAACCCCTCGGGAGACCCAGTACTTC
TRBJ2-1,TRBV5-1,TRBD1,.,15,CASSIAGTVYNEQFF,TGCGCCAGCAGCATTGCCGGGACAGTCTACAATGAGCAGTTCTTC
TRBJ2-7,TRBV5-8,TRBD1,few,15,CASSFSGTGGSEQYF,TGTGCCAGCAGCTTTTCCGGGACAGGGGGATCCGAGCAGTACTTC
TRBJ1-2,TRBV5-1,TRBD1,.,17,CASSLSGSLGGGDGYTF,TGCGCCAGCAGCTTGAGTGGCTCGCTGGGAGGGGGCGACGGCTACACCTTC
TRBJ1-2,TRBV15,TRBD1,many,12,CATSRATGGNTF,TGTGCCACCAGCAGAGCGACAGGGGGCAACACCTTC
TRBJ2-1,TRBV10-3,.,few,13,CAISGLAQDEQFF,TGTGCCATCAGTGGGCTAGCCCAGGATGAGCAGTTCTTC
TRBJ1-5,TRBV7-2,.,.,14,CASSLGTQGQPQHF,TGTGCCAGCAGCTTAGGGACCCAAGGTCAGCCCCAGCATTTT
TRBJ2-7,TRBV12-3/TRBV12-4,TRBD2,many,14,CASRGLAQPLEQYF,TGTGCCAGCAGGGGACTAGCGCAACCCCTCGAGCAGTACTTC
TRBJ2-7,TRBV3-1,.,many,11,CASSLSYVQYF,TGTGCCAGCAGCTTATCCTACGTGCAGTACTTC
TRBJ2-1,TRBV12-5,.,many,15,CASGRGQMINNEQFF,TGTGCTAGTGGACGCGGACAGATGATTAACAATGAGCAGTTCTTC
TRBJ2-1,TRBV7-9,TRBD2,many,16,CASSIPGLAGVNEQFF,TGTGCCAGCAGTATACCGGGACTAGCGGGAGTGAATGAGCAGTTCTTC
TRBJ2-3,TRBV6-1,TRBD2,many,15,CASSESSGSADTQYF,TGTGCCAGCAGTGAATCTAGCGGGAGCGCAGATACGCAGTATTTT
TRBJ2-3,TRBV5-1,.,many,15,CASSLRTPTADTQYF,TGCGCCAGCAGCTTAAGGACACCGACCGCAGATACGCAGTATTTT
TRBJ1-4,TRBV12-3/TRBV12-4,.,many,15,CASTSQRGHNEKLFF,TGTGCCAGCACCTCCCAGCGGGGGCATAATGAAAAACTGTTTTTT
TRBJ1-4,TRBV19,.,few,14,CASRPRVANEKLFF,TGTGCCAGCCGCCCGAGGGTTGCTAATGAAAAACTGTTTTTT
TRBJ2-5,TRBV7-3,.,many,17,CASSPHEGRLGRETQYF,TGTGCCAGCAGCCCCCATGAGGGCAGACTAGGGAGAGAGACCCAGTACTTC
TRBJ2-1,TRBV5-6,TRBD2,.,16,CASSPQTSGRHNEQFF,TGTGCCAGCAGCCCACAGACTAGCGGGAGACACAATGAGCAGTTCTTC
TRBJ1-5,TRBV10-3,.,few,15,CAISESKGGNQPQHF,TGTGCCATCAGTGAGTCGAAGGGGGGGAATCAGCCCCAGCATTTT
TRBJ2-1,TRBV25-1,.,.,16,CASTSPGQRSYNEQFF,TGTGCCAGCACATCCCCGGGACAAAGGTCCTACAATGAGCAGTTCTTC
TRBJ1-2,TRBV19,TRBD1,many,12,CASRDRGEGYTF,TGTGCCAGTAGGGACAGGGGAGAGGGCTACACCTTC
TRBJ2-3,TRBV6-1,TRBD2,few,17,CASSTTSGVPSTDTQYF,TGTGCCAGCAGCACGACTAGCGGGGTCCCTAGCACAGATACGCAGTATTTT
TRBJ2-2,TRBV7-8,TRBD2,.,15,CASSSTSAVTGELFF,TGTGCCAGCAGCTCGACTAGCGCGGTCACCGGGGAGCTGTTTTTT
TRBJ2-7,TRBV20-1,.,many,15,CSAKRHLAFTYEQYF,TGCAGTGCGAAGAGGCACCTAGCGTTTACCTACGAGCAGTACTTC
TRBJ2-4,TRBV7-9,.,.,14,CASSLLAQKNIQYF,TGTGCCAGCAGCTTATTAGCTCAGAAAAACATTCAGTACTTC
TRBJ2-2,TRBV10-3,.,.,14,CAIKSGLNTGELFF,TGTGCCATCAAATCGGGGTTGAACACCGGGGAGCTGTTTTTT
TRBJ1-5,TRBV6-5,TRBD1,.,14,CASSYSRGRQPQHF,TGTGCCAGCAGTTACTCGAGGGGGCGGCAGCCCCAGCATTTT
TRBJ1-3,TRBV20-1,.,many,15,CSAGPMDSSGNTIYF,TGCAGTGCTGGCCCCATGGACAGTTCTGGAAACACCATATATTTT
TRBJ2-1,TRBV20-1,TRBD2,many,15,CSARGTSGRNNEQFF,TGCAGTGCTAGAGGGACTAGCGGGAGGAACAATGAGCAGTTCTTC
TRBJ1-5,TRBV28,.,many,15,CASSGDLYSNQPQHF,TGTGCCAGCAGTGGGGACCTTTATAGCAATCAGCCCCAGCATTTT
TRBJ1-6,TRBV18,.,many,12,CASSPRQPELHF,TGTGCCAGCTCACCCCGGCAGCCCGAACTCCACTTT
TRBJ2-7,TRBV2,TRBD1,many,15,CASSQGTVPTYEQYF,TGTGCCAGCAGCCAAGGGACAGTTCCTACCTACGAGCAGTACTTC
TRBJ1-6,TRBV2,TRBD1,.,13,CASRQGSNSPLHF,TGTGCCAGTCGACAGGGTTCTAATTCACCCCTCCACTTT
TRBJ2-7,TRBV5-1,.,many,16,CASSSGRQDTFYEQYF,TGCGCCAGCAGCTCGGGACGACAGGATACGTTTTACGAGCAGTACTTC
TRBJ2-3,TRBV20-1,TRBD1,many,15,CSARAERGRTDTQYF,TGCAGTGCTAGAGCCGAGAGGGGGCGCACAGATACGCAGTATTTT
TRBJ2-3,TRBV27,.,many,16,CASSLSRGGLTDTQYF,TGTGCCAGCAGTTTATCGAGGGGGGGTTTAACAGATACGCAGTATTTT
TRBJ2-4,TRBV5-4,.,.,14,CASSLRGSGNIQYF,TGTGCCAGCAGCTTAAGGGGGTCGGGGAACATTCAGTACTTC
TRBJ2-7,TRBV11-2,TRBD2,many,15,CASSLIASGRSEQYF,TGTGCCAGCAGCTTAATCGCTAGCGGGAGAAGCGAGCAGTACTTC
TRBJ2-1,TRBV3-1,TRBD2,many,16,CASSQTGTSGGGEQFF,TGTGCCAGCAGCCAAACCGGGACTAGCGGGGGGGGTGAGCAGTTCTTC
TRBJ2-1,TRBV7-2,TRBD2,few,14,CAGSFSGGANEQFF,TGTGCCGGATCCTTTAGCGGGGGGGCCAATGAGCAGTTCTTC
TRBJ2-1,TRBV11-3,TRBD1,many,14,CASSLQGAHNEQFF,TGTGCCAGCAGCTTGCAGGGGGCGCACAATGAGCAGTTCTTC
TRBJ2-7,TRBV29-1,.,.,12,CSVESKPYEQYF,TGCAGCGTTGAGAGCAAGCCCTACGAGCAGTACTTC
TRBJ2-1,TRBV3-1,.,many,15,CASSHWLQTYNEQFF,TGTGCCAGCAGCCATTGGCTTCAGACCTACAATGAGCAGTTCTTC
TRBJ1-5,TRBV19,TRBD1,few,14,CASEDRASNQPQHF,TGTGCCAGCGAAGACAGGGCCAGCAATCAGCCCCAGCATTTT
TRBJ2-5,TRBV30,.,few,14,CAWSVVGFGETQYF,TGTGCCTGGAGTGTAGTAGGGTTCGGCGAGACCCAGTACTTC
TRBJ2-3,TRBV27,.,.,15,CASSFTGISTDTQYF,TGTGCCAGCAGTTTTACAGGGATTAGCACAGATACGCAGTATTTT